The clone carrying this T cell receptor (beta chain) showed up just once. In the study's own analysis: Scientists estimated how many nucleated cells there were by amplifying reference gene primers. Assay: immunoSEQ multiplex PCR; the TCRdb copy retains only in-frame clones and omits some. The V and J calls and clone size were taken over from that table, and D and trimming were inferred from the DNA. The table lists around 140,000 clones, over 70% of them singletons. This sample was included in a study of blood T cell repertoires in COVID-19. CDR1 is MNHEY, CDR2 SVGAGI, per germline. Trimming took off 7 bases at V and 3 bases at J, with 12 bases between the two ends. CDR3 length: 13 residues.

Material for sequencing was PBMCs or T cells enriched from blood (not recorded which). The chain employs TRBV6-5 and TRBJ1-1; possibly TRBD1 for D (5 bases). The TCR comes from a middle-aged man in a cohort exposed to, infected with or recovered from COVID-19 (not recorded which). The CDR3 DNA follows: TGTGCCAGCATTAAACCGGGGGACACTGAAGCTTTCTTT. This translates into CASIKPGDTEAFF.